This T cell receptor (beta chain) was captured in a study of T-cell memory formation after mild COVID-19. Study-wide findings and caveats: Confirmation of SARS-CoV-2 specificity was lacking for second-wave clones peaking day 37.

Note on this clonotype: Its specificity is unknown.

Trimming removed 6 bases from V and 2 bases from J, with 10 bases in between. The CDR3 consists of 13 residues. Germline V gene sequence: CDR1 SGHVS, CDR2 FQNEAQ. TCRdb called the 5' RACE reads again in MiXCR, with one record for every CDR3 protein. The sample yields 350,000 to 550,000 distinct CDR3 sequences, roughly 18% seen once. Source material: PBMCs or a T cell subset sorted from them (not recorded which). The receptor was derived from a man between 18 and 29 years old who had mild COVID-19 (a few samples of this study predate the infection). Cell type and time point are not known. The chain carries TRBV7-8 and TRBJ2-5, with D hard to call. The CDR3 sequence is CASRLGRQETQYF. The CDR3 coding sequence is TGTGCCAGCAGGCTGGGCAGGCAAGAGACCCAGTACTTC.